The next 2 T cell receptor beta chains were all read from a single sample in a study of T cell responses to AZD1222 COVID-19 vaccine. Using immunoSEQ multiplex PCR, the repertoire was profiled, and TCRdb retains in-frame clones only, with some absent. The table lists under 250,000 clones, 85% to 95% of them singletons. The starting material was peripheral blood, obtained on day 0 of MenACWY control vaccination. These receptors were taken from an adult in good health.

The gene calls are TRBV24-1 and TRBJ1-1; D gene ambiguous. Germline-derived CDR1 and CDR2 are KGHDR and SFDVKD. This CDR3 contains 13 residues. The V gene lost 9 bases and the J gene lost 0 bases, with 10 bases spanning the gap. DNA for the CDR3: TGTGCCACCCGGGCACAGATGAACACTGAAGCTTTCTTT. Its translation: CATRAQMNTEAFF.

The chain links TRBV2 to TRBJ2-2; D is unclear. The CDR3 length is 13 residues. Germline V gives CDR1 SNHLY, CDR2 FYNNEI. Trimming took 6 bases from V and 8 from J, leaving 13 bases between them. CDR3 in DNA: TGTGCCAGCAGGACGGACCTAACAGGGGAGCTGTTTTTT. It specifies CASRTDLTGELFF.